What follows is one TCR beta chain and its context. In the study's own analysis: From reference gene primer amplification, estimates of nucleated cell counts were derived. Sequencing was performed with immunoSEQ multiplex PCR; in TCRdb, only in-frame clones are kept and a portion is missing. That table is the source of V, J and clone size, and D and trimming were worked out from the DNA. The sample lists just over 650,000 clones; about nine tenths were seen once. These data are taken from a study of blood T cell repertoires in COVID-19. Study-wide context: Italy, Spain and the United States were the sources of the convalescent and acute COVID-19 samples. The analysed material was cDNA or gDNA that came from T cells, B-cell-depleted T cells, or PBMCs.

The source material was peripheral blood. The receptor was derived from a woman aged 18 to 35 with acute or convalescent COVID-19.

CDR3 sequence (DNA): TGTGCCAGCAGCTTTGACAGGGGAGGAAAACTGTTTTTT. Encoded protein: CASSFDRGGKLFF. This chain connects TRBV5-5 to TRBJ1-4; 8 bases match TRBD1. This CDR3 is built from 13 residues. Germline loops: CDR1 SGHKS, CDR2 YYEKEE (reference sequence). V trimming: 2 bases; J trimming: 10 bases; junction bases outside the gene matches: 4.